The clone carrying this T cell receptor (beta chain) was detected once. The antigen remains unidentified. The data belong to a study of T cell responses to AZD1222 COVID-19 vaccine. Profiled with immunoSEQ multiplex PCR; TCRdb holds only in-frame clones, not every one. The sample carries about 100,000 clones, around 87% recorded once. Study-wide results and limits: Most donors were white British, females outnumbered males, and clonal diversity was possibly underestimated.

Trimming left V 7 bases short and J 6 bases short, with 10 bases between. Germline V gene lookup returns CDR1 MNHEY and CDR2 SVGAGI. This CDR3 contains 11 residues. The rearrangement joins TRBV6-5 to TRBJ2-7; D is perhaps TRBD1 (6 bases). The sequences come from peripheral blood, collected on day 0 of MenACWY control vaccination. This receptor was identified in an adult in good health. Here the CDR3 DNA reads TGTGCCAGCAACCAGGGGAGCGAGCAGTACTTC. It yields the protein CASNQGSEQYF.